The 10 T cell receptor beta chains presented below share a single source sample, sequenced in a study of T cell clonality in common variable immunodeficiency. Data came from immunoSEQ multiplex PCR; TCRdb stores just in-frame clones and leaves some out. The sample yields roughly 34,000 clones, without any singletons. Antigen specificity for these receptors is unknown. Overall study results and limits: In common variable immunodeficiency, TCR beta chains reportedly carried fewer deletions and N-nucleotide insertions.

Sequenced sample: peripheral blood mononuclear cells. These receptors originate from a human donor with common variable immunodeficiency.

This clone is medium-sized (0.01 to 0.1%) within its sample. The missing CDR3 end, 3 residues past where the read stops, is filled in from the germline J gene. This CDR3 is also generated by other DNA sequences in the sample. V and J are TRBV5-1 and TRBJ2-1, with D perhaps TRBD1 (5 bases). The CDR3 consists of 15 residues. Trimming stripped 0 bases from V and 1 base from J, with 8 bases between. CDR1 is SGHRS, CDR2 YFSETQ, per germline. The CDR3 spells CASSLDRSSYNEQFF. CDR3 bases read: TGCGCCAGCAGCTTGGACAGGTCGTCCTACAATGAG.

Notes on this clone: The read falls 3 residues short of the CDR3 end, and the missing part is taken from the germline J gene. The rearrangement uses TRBV19 and TRBJ2-3; 11 bases are a match to TRBD2. The germline gives CDR1 LNHDA, CDR2 SQIVND (reference sequence). The CDR3 covers 20 residues. The junction had 23 bases not matched to a gene; V was cut back by 5 bases and J by 7 bases. The CDR3 bases that were read are TGTGCCAGTAGTCTTAGGACAACCGGGACTAGCGGAGCCGGTCGGAATACG. Its translation: CASSLRTTGTSGAGRNT. The whole CDR3 is CASSLRTTGTSGAGRNTQYF.

As for this clone: The sequenced fragment ends 3 residues before the CDR3 boundary, so the rest is inferred from the germline J gene. The gene calls are TRBV7-2 and TRBJ2-1; D call uncertain. Trimming cost V 1 base and J 0 bases, with 7 bases left between them. This CDR3 is 15 amino acids long. CDR1 is SGHTA and CDR2 is FQGNSA in the germline V gene. CDR3 in amino acids: CASSLGLLSYNEQFF. The CDR3 bases that were read are TGTGCCAGCAGCTTAGGGCTGCTCTCCTACAATGAG.

This clone turned up a few times. Germline is not matched at one junction end, which may reflect a read error. Coverage ceases 3 residues before the CDR3 finishes, and the germline J gene fills in the end. The chain employs TRBV7-9 and TRBJ2-7; D unresolved. Germline V lookup: CDR1 SEHNR, CDR2 FQNEAQ (reference sequence). The CDR3 runs 11 residues. The DNA read from the CDR3 is TGTTCCAGCAGCTACGGTAACGAG. Its protein product is CSSSYGNE. The entire CDR3 reads CSSSYGNEQYF. Complete variable domain (other parts from reference TRBV7-9 and TRBJ2-7): DTGVSQNPRHKITKRGQNVTFRCDPISEHNRLYWYRQTLGQGPEFLTYFQNEAQLEKSRLLSDRFSAERPKGSFSTLEIQRTEQGDSAMYLCSSSYGNEQYFGPGTRLTVT.

This clone was recorded at least ten times. The sequence runs out 3 residues before the end of the CDR3; the remainder is reconstructed from the germline J gene. V gene TRBV28 combines with J gene TRBJ1-2; D possibly corresponds to TRBD1 (6 bases). Trimming left V 6 bases short and J 0 bases short, with 11 bases between. Germline V lookup: CDR1 MDHEN, CDR2 SYDVKM. The CDR3 extends over 14 amino acids. CDR3 DNA (partial): TGTGCCAGCAGAATGGGGGCCGCTAACTATGGC. Its translation: CASRMGAANYG. The whole CDR3 reads CASRMGAANYGYTF.

To note about this clone: The CDR3 is cut off 3 residues early in the read; its end comes from the germline J gene. V and J are TRBV5-5 and TRBJ2-5; 7 nucleotides match TRBD2. The CDR3 runs 14 residues. V was clipped by 6 bases and J by 0 bases; unmatched bases: 5. The germline gives CDR1 SGHKS, CDR2 YYEKEE (reference sequence). CDR3 residues: CASTPLANQETQYF. CDR3 DNA, as far as it was read: TGTGCCAGCACCCCACTAGCGAACCAAGAGACC.

Of note for this clone: The CDR3 extends 3 residues past the end of the read, so its final part is completed from the germline J gene. This chain links TRBV7-6 with TRBJ2-5; D remains ambiguous. Between the trimmed V and J ends, which lost 1 base and 0 bases, there was a span of 15 bases. Germline assignment: CDR1 SGHVS and CDR2 FNYEAQ. The length of the CDR3 is 17 residues. CDR3 bases read: TGTGCCAGCAGCTTAGACCTACACAGACAATACCAAGAGACC. It codes for CASSLDLHRQYQET. The full CDR3 sequence reads CASSLDLHRQYQETQYF. Together with reference TRBV7-6 and TRBJ2-5, the CDR3 gives the full variable domain: GAGVSQSPRYKVTKRGQDVALRCDPISGHVSLYWYRQALGQGPEFLTYFNYEAQQDKSGLPNDRFSAERPEGSISTLTIQRTEQRDSAMYRCASSLDLHRQYQETQYFGPGTRLLVL.

At least ten counts were recorded for this clone. The read terminates 3 residues ahead of where the CDR3 ends, so the germline J gene completes it. This rearrangement joins TRBV7-2 to TRBJ1-4; the D gene is possibly TRBD1 (6 bases). Germline V lookup: CDR1 SGHTA, CDR2 FQGNSA. CDR3 length: 14 amino acids. Trimming pared 6 bases from V and 7 bases from J, leaving 15 bases between. The chain's CDR3 is CASSRSRGSEKLFF. The CDR3 DNA, read in part, is TGTGCCAGCAGTCGGAGCAGGGGTAGTGAAAAA.

There are many counts of this clone. The DNA ends 3 residues before the CDR3 does, and the rest of the CDR3 is filled in from the germline J gene. The chain employs TRBV9 and TRBJ1-2, with 9 bases identical to TRBD1. Germline lookup yields CDR1 SGDLS and CDR2 YYNGEE. The CDR3 is made up of 13 amino acids. This CDR3 reads CASSSGQGGGYTF. CDR3 DNA, as far as it was read: TGTGCCAGCAGCTCGGGACAGGGTGGGGGC.

In this sample, this clone is medium-sized. The sequence runs out 3 residues before the end of the CDR3; the remainder is reconstructed from the germline J gene. This chain joins TRBV20-1 and TRBJ1-1; 8 positions agree with TRBD1. This CDR3 comprises 15 residues. CDR1 is DFQATT and CDR2 is SNEGSKA in the germline V gene (reference sequence). Trimming cost V 3 bases and J 3 bases; bases outside gene matches: 9. The CDR3 DNA, read in part, is TGCAGTGCTAGGGACAGGGAAGGTTTGGACACTGAA. Translation gives CSARDREGLDTE. The complete CDR3 reads CSARDREGLDTEAFF.